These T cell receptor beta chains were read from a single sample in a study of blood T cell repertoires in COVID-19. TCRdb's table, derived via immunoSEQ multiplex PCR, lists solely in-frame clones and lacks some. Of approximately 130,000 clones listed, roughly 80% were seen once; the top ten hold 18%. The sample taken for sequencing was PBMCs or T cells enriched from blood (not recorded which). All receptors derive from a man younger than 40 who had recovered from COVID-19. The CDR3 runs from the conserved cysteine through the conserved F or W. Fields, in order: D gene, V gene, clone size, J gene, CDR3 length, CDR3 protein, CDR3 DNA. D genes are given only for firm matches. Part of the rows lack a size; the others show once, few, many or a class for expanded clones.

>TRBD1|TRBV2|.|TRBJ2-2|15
CASSYGTGGTGELFF
TGTGCCAGCAGTTATGGGACAGGGGGTACCGGGGAGCTGTTTTTT
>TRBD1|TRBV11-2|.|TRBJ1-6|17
CASSPLDRAILNSPLHF
TGTGCCAGCAGCCCCCTCGACAGGGCCATTTTAAATTCACCCCTCCACTTT
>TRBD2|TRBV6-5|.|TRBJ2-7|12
CASRGGSYEQYF
TGTGCCAGTCGGGGAGGGTCCTACGAGCAGTACTTC
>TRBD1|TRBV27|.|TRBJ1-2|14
CASSPDRVVYGYTF
TGTGCCAGCAGTCCCGACAGGGTGGTCTATGGCTACACCTTC
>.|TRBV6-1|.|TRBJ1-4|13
CASSEGGVRKLFF
TGTGCCAGCAGTGAAGGCGGGGTGAGGAAACTGTTTTTT
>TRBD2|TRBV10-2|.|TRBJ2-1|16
CASSHRGGSSYNEQFF
TGCGCCAGTTCCCACCGGGGGGGGAGCTCCTACAATGAGCAGTTCTTC
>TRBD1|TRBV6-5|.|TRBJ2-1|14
CASSWTGSNNEQFF
TGTGCCAGTAGTTGGACAGGGAGCAACAATGAGCAGTTCTTC
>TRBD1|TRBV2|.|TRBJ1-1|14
CASSWTGFSTEAFF
TGTGCCAGCAGTTGGACAGGGTTCAGCACTGAAGCTTTCTTT
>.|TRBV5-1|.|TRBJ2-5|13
CASSPDNQETQYF
TGCGCCAGCAGCCCGGACAACCAAGAGACCCAGTACTTC
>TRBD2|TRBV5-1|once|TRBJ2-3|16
CASSIRLAASTDTQYF
TGCGCCAGCAGCATCAGACTAGCGGCTAGCACAGATACGCAGTATTTT
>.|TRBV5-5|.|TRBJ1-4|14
CASSLEGGEEKLFF
TGTGCCAGCAGCTTGGAAGGAGGGGAGGAAAAACTGTTTTTT
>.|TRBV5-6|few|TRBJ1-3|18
CASSPPRRAAGSGNTIYF
TGTGCCAGCAGCCCGCCTCGGAGGGCAGCCGGCTCTGGAAACACCATATATTTT
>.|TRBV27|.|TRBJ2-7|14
CASSLSGPSYEQYF
TGTGCCAGCAGTTTGAGCGGGCCTTCCTACGAGCAGTACTTC
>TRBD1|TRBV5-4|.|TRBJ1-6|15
CASSSQEGALSPLHF
TGTGCCAGCAGCTCGCAAGAGGGGGCACTTTCACCCCTCCACTTT
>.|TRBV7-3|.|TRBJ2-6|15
CASSRDSNQANVLTF
TGTGCCAGCAGTCGGGACTCAAACCAGGCCAACGTCCTGACTTTC